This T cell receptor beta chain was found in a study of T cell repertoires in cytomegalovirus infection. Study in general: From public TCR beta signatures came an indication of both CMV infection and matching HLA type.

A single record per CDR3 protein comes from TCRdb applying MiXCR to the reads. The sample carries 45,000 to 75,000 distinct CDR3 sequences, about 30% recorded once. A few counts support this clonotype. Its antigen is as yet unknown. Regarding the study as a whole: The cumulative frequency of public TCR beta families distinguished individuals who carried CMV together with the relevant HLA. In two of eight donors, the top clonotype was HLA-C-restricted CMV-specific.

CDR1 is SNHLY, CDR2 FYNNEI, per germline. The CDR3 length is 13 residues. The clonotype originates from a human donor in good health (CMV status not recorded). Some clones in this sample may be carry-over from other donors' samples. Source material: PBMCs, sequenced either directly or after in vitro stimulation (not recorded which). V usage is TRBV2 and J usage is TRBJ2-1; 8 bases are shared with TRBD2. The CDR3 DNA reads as TGTTCCTCTGCAGGGACTAGCTACAATGAGCAGTTCTTC. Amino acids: CSSAGTSYNEQFF.